This T cell receptor (beta chain) was identified in a study of T cells after posttransplantation cyclophosphamide. Findings of the study overall: Recipient CMV seropositivity and CMV reactivation strongly tracked TRB clonality. Tissue-infiltrating T cells from skin or gut overlapped little with blood T cells.

TCRdb's copy holds only in-frame clones and misses some; the assay was immunoSEQ multiplex PCR. The table records thousands of clones, nearly 99% of them present only once. This CDR3 contains 13 residues. Germline V gene lookup returns CDR1 SGHAT and CDR2 FQNNGV. V was cut by 9 bases and J by 0 bases, with 12 bases left in between. For this clone: The antigen is unknown.

Cells defined as naive were viable CD3+CD4+ or CD3+CD8+ and CCR7+CD45RA+CD45RO-CD95-CD27+CD28+. V usage is TRBV11-2 and J usage is TRBJ2-7; tentative D call: TRBD1 (6 bases). The sample comprised naive CD8+ T cells sorted from PBMCs. The receptor was isolated from a man aged 45-65 years in good health, CMV-negative, and a related stem cell transplant donor. The chain's CDR3 is CASLRQDSYEQYF. CDR3 sequence (DNA): TGTGCCAGTTTACGACAGGACTCCTACGAGCAGTACTTC.